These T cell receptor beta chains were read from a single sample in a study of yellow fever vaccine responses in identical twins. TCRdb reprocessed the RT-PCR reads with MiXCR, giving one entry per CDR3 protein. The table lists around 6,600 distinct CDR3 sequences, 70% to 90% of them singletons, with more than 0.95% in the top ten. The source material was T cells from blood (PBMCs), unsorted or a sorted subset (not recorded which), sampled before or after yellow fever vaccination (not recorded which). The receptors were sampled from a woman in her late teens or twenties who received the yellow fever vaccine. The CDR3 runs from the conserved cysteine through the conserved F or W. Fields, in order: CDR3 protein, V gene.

CASSITSDPRTGELFF	TRBV4-2
CASSGQYNSPLHF	TRBV7-9
CASSVGPYGTEYNQPQHF	TRBV2
CASSAGTASRYNEQFF	TRBV2
CASSRQETSKNIQYF	TRBV28
CSVSPGSQETQYF	TRBV29-1
CASRPGLAYEQYF	TRBV25-1
CASSPQSLPEGPEAFF	TRBV18
CASSDPNSPLHF	TRBV28
CSASHSNEQYF	TRBV20-1
CASGSSGTFLDTQYF	TRBV12-5
CASSSDSRNSIYF	TRBV5-1
CAISESGQSAEKLFF	TRBV10-3
CASSTPGLAPYGVQFF	TRBV11-2
CSAARDAFSYEQYF	TRBV29-1
CASSLSGNSYEQYF	TRBV9
CASSFGAEQYF	TRBV7-2
CASSQGRTDTQYF	TRBV5-1
CASSRSPGQLFSYEQYF	TRBV14
CAWSAGRDGLSNQPQHF	TRBV30
CASSLGTGGRFNEQFF	TRBV11-2
CASSPPFSAGTTDTQYF	TRBV18
CASSLAPGETQYF	TRBV7-9
CASRGLAASSSEQYF	TRBV12-3/TRBV12-4
CASSLVREGETQYF	TRBV13
CASSSNFNEQFF	TRBV7-3
CATGRGKYEQYF	TRBV27
CSATTDYEQYF	TRBV20-1
CATSDPRGLTGELFF	TRBV24-1
CSVGTKVGGYTF	TRBV29-1
CSAGGGSYGYTF	TRBV20-1
CASSRGLRETQYF	TRBV11-3
CASRTGGYGGEQYF	TRBV10-3
CASSPMGGTNYGYTF	TRBV11-2
CSVRQGGGYEQYF	TRBV29-1
CASSPLQREQGVEQYF	TRBV23-1
CATSRTAMNTEAFF	TRBV15
CASSVGRATDTQYF	TRBV9
CASNLQGPSYNEQFF	TRBV12-3/TRBV12-4
CASSQAGAAYEQYF	TRBV3-1
CASSRSTSGRNEQFF	TRBV11-2
CASSKGAYSNQPQHF	TRBV11-3
CASSYVRGTGGVTGELFF	TRBV6-2/TRBV6-3
CASSLGTSGGETQYF	TRBV5-1
CASSQDHRLGGYTF	TRBV4-3
CASSFADRYEQYF	TRBV11-1
CAISDRGGDGYTF	TRBV10-3
CASGGLAVTDTQYF	TRBV13
CASSRDSSNQPQHF	TRBV23-1
CASSVTANYGYTF	TRBV6-1
CASRRSLGNYEQYF	TRBV2
CASSQSGGHYEQYF	TRBV16
CASSVGVRGLPYEQYF	TRBV9
CSAPTTGTVDQPQHF	TRBV20-1
CASSPQGRDEQYF	TRBV18